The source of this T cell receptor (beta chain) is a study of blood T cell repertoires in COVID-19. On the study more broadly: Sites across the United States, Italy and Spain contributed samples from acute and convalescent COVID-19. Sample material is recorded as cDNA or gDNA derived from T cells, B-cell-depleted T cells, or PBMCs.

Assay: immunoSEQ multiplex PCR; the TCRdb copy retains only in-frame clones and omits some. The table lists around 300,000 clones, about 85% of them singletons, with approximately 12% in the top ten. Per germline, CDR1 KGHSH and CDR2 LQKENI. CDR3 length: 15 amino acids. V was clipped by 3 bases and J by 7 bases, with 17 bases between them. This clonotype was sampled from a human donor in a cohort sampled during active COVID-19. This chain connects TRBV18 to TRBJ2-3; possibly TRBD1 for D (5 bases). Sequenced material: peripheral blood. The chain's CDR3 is CASSPLAPGKNTQYF. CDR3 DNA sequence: TGTGCCAGCTCACCGCTGGCCCCAGGGAAGAATACGCAGTATTTT.